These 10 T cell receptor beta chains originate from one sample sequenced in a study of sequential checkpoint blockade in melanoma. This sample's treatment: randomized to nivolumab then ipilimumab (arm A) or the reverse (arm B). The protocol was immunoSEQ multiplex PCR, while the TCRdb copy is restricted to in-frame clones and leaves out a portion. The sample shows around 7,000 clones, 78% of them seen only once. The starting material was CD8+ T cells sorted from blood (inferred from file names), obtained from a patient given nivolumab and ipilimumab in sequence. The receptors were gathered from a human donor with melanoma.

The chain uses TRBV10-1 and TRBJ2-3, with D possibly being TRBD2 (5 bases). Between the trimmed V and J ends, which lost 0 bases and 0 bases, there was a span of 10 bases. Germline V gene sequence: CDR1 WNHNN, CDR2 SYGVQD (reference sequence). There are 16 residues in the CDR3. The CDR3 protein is CASSESVRTSTDTQYF. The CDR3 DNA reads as TGCGCCAGCAGTGAGTCCGTGAGGACTAGCACAGATACGCAGTATTTT.

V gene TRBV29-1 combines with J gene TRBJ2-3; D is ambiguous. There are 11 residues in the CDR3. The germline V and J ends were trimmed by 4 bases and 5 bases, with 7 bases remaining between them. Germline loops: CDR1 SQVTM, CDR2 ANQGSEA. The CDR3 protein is CSVVARDTQYF. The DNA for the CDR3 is TGCAGCGTTGTAGCCCGAGATACGCAGTATTTT.

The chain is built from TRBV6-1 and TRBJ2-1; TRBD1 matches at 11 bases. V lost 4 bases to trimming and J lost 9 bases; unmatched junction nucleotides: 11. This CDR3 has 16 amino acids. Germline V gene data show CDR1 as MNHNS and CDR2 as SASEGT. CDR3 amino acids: CASSGPGQGEFSEQFF. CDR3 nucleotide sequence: TGTGCCAGCAGTGGCCCGGGACAGGGGGAGTTTAGTGAGCAGTTCTTC.

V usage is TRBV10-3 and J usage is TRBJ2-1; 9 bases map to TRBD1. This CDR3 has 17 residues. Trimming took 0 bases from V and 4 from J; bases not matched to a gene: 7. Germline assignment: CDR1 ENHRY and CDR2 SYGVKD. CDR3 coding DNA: TGTGCCATCAGTGAGTCGAACCGGGACAGGGTTTACAATGAGCAGTTCTTC. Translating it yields CAISESNRDRVYNEQFF.

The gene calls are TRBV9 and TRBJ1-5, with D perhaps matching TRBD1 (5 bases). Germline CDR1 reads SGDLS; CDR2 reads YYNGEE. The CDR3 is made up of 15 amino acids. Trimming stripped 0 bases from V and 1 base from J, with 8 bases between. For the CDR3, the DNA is TGTGCCAGCAGCGTAGATGGGGGGAGCAATCAGCCCCAGCATTTT. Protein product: CASSVDGGSNQPQHF.

The DNA of the CDR3 is TGTGCCAGCAGTACCTGGGCACAGGGTACCTACGAGCAGTACTTC. Amino acid sequence: CASSTWAQGTYEQYF. The rearrangement links TRBV28 to TRBJ2-7, with a possible D match to TRBD1 (6 bases). Germline CDR1 is MDHEN and CDR2 is SYDVKM. The CDR3 contains 15 residues. Trimming stripped 5 bases from V and 2 bases from J, with 16 bases between.

CDR3 in amino acids: CSVEDLSGFYNEQFF. CDR3 coding DNA: TGCAGCGTTGAAGATCTAAGCGGGTTCTACAATGAGCAGTTCTTC. The chain uses TRBV29-1 and TRBJ2-1; tentative D call: TRBD2 (6 bases). V lost 0 bases and J lost 3, with 12 bases in between. The CDR3 is 15 residues long. Germline-derived CDR1 and CDR2 are SQVTM and ANQGSEA.

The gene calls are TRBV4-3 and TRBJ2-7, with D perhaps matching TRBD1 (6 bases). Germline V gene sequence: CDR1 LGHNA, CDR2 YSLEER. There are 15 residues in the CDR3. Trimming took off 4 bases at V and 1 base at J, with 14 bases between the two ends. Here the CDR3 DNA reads TGCGCCAGCAGCCCTGGAGTCGGACAGTCCTACGAGCAGTACTTC. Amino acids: CASSPGVGQSYEQYF.

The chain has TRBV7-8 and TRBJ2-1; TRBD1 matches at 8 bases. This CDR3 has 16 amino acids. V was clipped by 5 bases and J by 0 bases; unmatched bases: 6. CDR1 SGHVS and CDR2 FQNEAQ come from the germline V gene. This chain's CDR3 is CASSPWTGSSYNEQFF. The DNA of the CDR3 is TGTGCCAGCAGCCCCTGGACAGGGAGCTCCTACAATGAGCAGTTCTTC.

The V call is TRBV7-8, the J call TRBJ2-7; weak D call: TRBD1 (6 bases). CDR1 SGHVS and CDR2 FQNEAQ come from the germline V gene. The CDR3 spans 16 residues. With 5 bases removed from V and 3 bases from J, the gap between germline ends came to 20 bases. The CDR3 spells CASSPIFGQRNYEQYF. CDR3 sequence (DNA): TGTGCCAGCAGCCCTATCTTCGGACAGCGGAACTACGAGCAGTACTTC.